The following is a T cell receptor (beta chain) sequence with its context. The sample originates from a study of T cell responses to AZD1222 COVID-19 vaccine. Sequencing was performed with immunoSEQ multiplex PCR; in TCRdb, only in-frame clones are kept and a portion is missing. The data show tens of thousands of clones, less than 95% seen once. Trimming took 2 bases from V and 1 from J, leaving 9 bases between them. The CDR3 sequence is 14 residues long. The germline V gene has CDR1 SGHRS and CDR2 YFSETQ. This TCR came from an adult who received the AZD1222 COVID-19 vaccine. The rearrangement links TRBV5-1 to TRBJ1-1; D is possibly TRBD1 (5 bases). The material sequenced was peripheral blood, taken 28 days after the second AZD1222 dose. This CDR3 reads CASSFRGENTEAFF. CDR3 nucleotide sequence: TGCGCCAGCAGCTTTAGGGGCGAGAACACTGAAGCTTTCTTT.